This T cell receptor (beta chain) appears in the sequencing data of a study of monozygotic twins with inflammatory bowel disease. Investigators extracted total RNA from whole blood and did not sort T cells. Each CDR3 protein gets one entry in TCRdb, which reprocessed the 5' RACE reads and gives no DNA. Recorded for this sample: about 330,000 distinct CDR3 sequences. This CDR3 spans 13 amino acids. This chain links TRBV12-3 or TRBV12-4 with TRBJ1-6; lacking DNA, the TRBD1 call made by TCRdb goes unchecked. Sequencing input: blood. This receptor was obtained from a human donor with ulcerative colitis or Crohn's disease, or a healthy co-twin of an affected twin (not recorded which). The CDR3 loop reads CASSLTGDSPLHF.